The 13 T cell receptor beta chains below all came from one sample that was sequenced in a study of CD8+ T cells in alopecia areata. Reverse transcription of extracted RNA yielded cDNA, which provided the sequencing template. Some clones are missing from TCRdb's copy, which holds only in-frame ones; the method was immunoSEQ multiplex PCR. There are over 15,000 clones in the sample, none observed a single time. The pooled cutaneous lymph node cells were sorted using several markers (CD4, CD8alpha, NKG2D, NKG2ACE and others). Sequenced input: CD8+ T cells sorted from a lymph node. Receptors originate from a C3H/HeJ mouse with alopecia areata. The mice in this strain carry MHC haplotype H2-k.

This clone was picked up a small number of times. All gene names here are mouse names. Read coverage stops 4 residues before the CDR3 terminus; the germline J gene supplies the remainder. J is TRBJ2-5 and V is TRBV29, with a tentative D call TRBD1 (5 bases). The CDR3 contains 13 residues. Germline CDR1 reads MSHET; CDR2 reads SYDVDS. The V end lost 3 bases, the J end lost 2 bases, and 6 bases lay between the germline ends. The sequenced part of the CDR3 DNA is TGTGCTAGCAGTTTTACAGGCCAAGAC. Amino acids: CASSFTGQD. The full CDR3 reads CASSFTGQDTQYF.

This clone was observed a few times. Mouse gene names and germline throughout. Read sequence stops 4 residues before the CDR3 end, and the germline J gene provides the missing end. The gene calls are TRBV19 and TRBJ2-3; perhaps TRBD1 as D (6 bases). The CDR3 length is 14 residues. Trimming took 8 bases from V and 0 from J, leaving 13 bases between them. The germline V gene encodes CDR1 FNHDT and CDR2 SITEND (reference sequence). The sequenced CDR3 bases are TGTGCCAGTACCGGGACAACTAGTGCAGAA. Protein sequence: CASTGTTSAE. The full CDR3 is CASTGTTSAETLYF.

This clone has ten or more counts. Gene names and germline match the mouse. The read terminates 4 residues before the CDR3 end, so the remaining end is supplied by the germline J gene. V gene TRBV16 combines with J gene TRBJ2-4; 9 bases map to TRBD2. The CDR3 sequence is 14 residues long. CDR1 SGHSA and CDR2 FRNQAP come from the germline V gene. The CDR3 sequence is CASSSGTGINTLYF. The sequenced CDR3 bases are TGTGCAAGCAGCTCGGGGACTGGGATAAAC.

This clone came up many times. Gene and germline names: mouse. The part of the CDR3 DNA that was read is TGTGCCAGCAGTATAGGGACAGCAAACACCGGG. Translating it yields CASSIGTANTG. The complete CDR3 protein is CASSIGTANTGQLYF. The genes are TRBV19 and TRBJ2-2; tentatively, D is TRBD1 (6 bases). From the germline J gene comes the end of the CDR3, since the read stops 4 residues before it. This CDR3 has 15 amino acids. CDR1 is FNHDT, CDR2 SITEND, per germline (reference sequence). Trimming stripped 0 bases from V and 0 bases from J, with 6 bases between. Full variable domain (missing parts from reference TRBV19 and TRBJ2-2): GGIITQTPKFLIGQEGQKLTLKCQQNFNHDTMYWYRQDSGKGLRLIYYSITENDLQKGDLSEGYDASREKKSSFSLTVTSAQKNEMAVFLCASSIGTANTGQLYFGEGSKLTVL.

This clone was seen at least ten times. The listed genes are named as in mouse. The covered CDR3 bases are TGTGCCAGCAGTGAGAGACTGGGGGACTATGCT. Translating gives CASSERLGDYA. The complete CDR3 sequence is CASSERLGDYAEQFF. This rearrangement joins TRBV13-1 to TRBJ2-1; 9 positions agree with TRBD2. The read comes to an end 4 residues before the CDR3 does, leaving the germline J gene to fill in the end. This CDR3 has 15 residues. V dropped 2 bases and J dropped 2; count of bases not matched to a gene: 2. Germline loops: CDR1 NSHNY, CDR2 SYGAGN.

Comment on this clone: Gene names refer to mouse genes. The read terminates 4 residues before the CDR3 end, so the remaining end is supplied by the germline J gene. The V and J genes are TRBV19 and TRBJ2-7; TRBD1 is a possible D gene (6 bases). Germline CDR1 FNHDT, CDR2 SITEND (reference sequence). The CDR3 sequence is 12 residues long. The CDR3 region is CASSMGHYEQYF. The CDR3 DNA, read in part, is TGTGCCAGCAGTATGGGACATTAT.

Comment on this clone: One end of the junction fails to match germline, which may point to a read error. Gene and germline names: mouse. The CDR3 sequence is CSCSAVGGGNTGQLYF. Incomplete CDR3 DNA: TGCAGCTGCAGTGCAGTGGGGGGGGGAAACACCGGG. V and J are TRBV1 and TRBJ2-2; 8 bases fit TRBD2. The sequenced fragment ends 4 residues before the CDR3 boundary, so the rest is inferred from the germline J gene. Germline V lookup: CDR1 NSQYPW, CDR2 LRSPGD (reference sequence). CDR3 size: 16 residues.

This clone was recorded many times. Gene names follow the mouse nomenclature. The read ends 4 residues before the CDR3 terminus; that terminus is restored from the germline J gene. The chain links TRBV13-3 to TRBJ2-2; D is possibly TRBD1 (7 bases). The germline V gene encodes CDR1 NNHDY and CDR2 SYVADS. The V and J ends lost 5 bases and 6 bases respectively, with 17 bases between them. The CDR3 extends over 15 amino acids. CDR3 amino acids: CASSGLQGGPGQLYF. The CDR3 bases that were read are TGTGCCAGCAGCGGTCTCCAGGGGGGTCCCGGG.

This clone was seen ten or more times. TCRdb's protein does not match the DNA translation at residue 11; the protein provided is translated from the DNA. Mouse gene names apply. The CDR3 DNA, read in part, is TGCACCTGCAGTCCTCGACAATCTGGAAATACG. This translates into CTCSPRQSGNT. Given in full, the CDR3 is CTCSPRQSGNTLYF. The chain couples TRBV1 to TRBJ1-3; D gene ambiguous. The read terminates 3 residues ahead of where the CDR3 ends, so the germline J gene completes it. Trimming stripped 5 bases from V and 1 base from J, with 9 bases between. CDR1 and CDR2 from the germline V gene are NSQYPW and LRSPGD (reference sequence). This CDR3 has 14 amino acids.

This clone was seen ten or more times. Gene labels here are mouse ones. The read ends 4 residues early relative to the CDR3; the germline J gene fills the gap. This chain uses TRBV13-2 with TRBJ2-1, with 14 bases fitting TRBD2. Germline V CDR1 and CDR2: NNHNN, SYGAGS (reference sequence). CDR3 size: 16 residues. The CDR3 here is CASGRDWGGARAEQFF. Incomplete CDR3 DNA: TGTGCCAGCGGTCGGGACTGGGGGGGCGCGAGGGCT.

In the case of this clone: At residue 7, the translated DNA and the protein in TCRdb do not agree; the protein given here is derived from the DNA. Germline and genes: mouse. The read comes to an end 3 residues before the CDR3 does, leaving the germline J gene to fill in the end. The chain recombines TRBV19 with TRBJ1-3; D gene unclear. Trimming removed 4 bases at V and 8 bases at J, with 4 bases between. The CDR3 runs 10 residues. Germline CDR1 FNHDT, CDR2 SITEND (reference sequence). The CDR3 bases that were read are TGTGCCAGCAGTTCAGATACG. Translated, it gives CASSSDT. The full CDR3 sequence reads CASSSDTLYF.

This clone was picked up a small number of times. Gene and germline names: mouse. From the germline J gene comes the end of the CDR3, since the read stops 4 residues before it. The chain carries TRBV1 and TRBJ1-1; D might be TRBD1 (6 bases). V lost 6 bases, J lost 1 base, and 12 bases lay in between. Germline V CDR1 and CDR2: NSQYPW, LRSPGD (reference sequence). The CDR3 is 14 amino acids. CDR3 DNA (partial): TGCACCTGCAGCAGGGGTTGGGGAAACACA. The encoded protein is CTCSRGWGNT. The full CDR3 protein is CTCSRGWGNTEVFF.

This clone was recorded a few times. The translated DNA and TCRdb's protein are not identical at residue 10; the protein here was translated from the DNA. Mouse gene names apply. The CDR3 extends 3 residues past the end of the read, so its final part is completed from the germline J gene. The chain joins TRBV19 to TRBJ1-3; TRBD1 is a possible D gene (5 bases). CDR1 and CDR2 from the germline V gene are FNHDT and SITEND (reference sequence). The ends were cut back, 3 bases at V and 4 bases at J, with 8 bases in the middle. This CDR3 contains 13 residues. The CDR3 spells CASSTAGGNTLYF. CDR3 DNA, as far as it was read: TGTGCCAGCAGTACGGCAGGGGGAAATACG.